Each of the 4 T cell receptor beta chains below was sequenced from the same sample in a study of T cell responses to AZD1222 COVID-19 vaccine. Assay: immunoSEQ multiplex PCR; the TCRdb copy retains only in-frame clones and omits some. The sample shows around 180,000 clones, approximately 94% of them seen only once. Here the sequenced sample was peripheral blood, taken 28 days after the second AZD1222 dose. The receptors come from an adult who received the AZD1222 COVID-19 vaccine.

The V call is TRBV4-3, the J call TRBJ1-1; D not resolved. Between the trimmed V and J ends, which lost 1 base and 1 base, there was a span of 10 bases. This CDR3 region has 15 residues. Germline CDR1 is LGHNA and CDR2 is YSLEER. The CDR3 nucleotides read TGCGCCAGCAGCCAAGCGCGGACGGGGAACACTGAAGCTTTCTTT. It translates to CASSQARTGNTEAFF.

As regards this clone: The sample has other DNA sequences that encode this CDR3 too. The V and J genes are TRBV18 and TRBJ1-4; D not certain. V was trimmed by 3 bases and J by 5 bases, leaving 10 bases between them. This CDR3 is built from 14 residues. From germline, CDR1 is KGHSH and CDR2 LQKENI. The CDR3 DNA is TGTGCCAGCTCACCTGGACGGGGAAATGAAAAACTGTTTTTT. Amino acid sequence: CASSPGRGNEKLFF. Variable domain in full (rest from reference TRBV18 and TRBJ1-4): NAGVMQNPRHLVRRRGQEARLRCSPMKGHSHVYWYRQLPEEGLKFMVYLQKENIIDESGMPKERFSAEFPKEGPSILRIQQVVRGDSAAYFCASSPGRGNEKLFFGSGTQLSVL.

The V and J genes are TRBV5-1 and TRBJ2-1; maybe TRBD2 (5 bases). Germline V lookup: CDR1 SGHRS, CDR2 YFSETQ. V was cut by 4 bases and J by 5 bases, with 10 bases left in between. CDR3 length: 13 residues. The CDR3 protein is CASSSGPNNEQFF. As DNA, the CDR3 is TGCGCCAGCAGCAGCGGACCTAACAATGAGCAGTTCTTC.

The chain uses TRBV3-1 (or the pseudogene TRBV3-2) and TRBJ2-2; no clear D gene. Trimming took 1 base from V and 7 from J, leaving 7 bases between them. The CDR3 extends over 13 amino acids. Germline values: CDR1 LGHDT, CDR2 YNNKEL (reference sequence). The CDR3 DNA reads TGTGCCAGCAGCCAAGGGCGGAGCGGGGAGCTGTTTTTT. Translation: CASSQGRSGELFF.